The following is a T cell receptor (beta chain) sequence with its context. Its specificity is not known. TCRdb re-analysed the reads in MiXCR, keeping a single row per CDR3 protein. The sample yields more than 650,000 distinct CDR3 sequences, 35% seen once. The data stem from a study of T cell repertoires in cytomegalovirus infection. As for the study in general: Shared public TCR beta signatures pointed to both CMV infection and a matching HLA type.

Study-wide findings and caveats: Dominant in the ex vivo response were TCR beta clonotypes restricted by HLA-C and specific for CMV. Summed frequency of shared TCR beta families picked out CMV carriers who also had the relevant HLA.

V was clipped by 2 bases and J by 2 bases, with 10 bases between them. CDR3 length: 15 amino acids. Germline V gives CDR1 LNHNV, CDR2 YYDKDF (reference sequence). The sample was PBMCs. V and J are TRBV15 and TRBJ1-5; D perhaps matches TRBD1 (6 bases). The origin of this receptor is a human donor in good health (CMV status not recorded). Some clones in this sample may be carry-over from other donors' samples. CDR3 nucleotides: TGTGCCACCAGCAGAAGGTCAGGGGGCAATCAGCCCCAGCATTTT. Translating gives CATSRRSGGNQPQHF.